Listed here is a single T cell receptor (beta chain). Its specificity is not known. Averaging roughly 0.12 L, one heparinised blood draw came from each individual donor. Researchers reported sorting CD4+ naive, central memory, regulatory and stem cell-like memory cells via CD45RO/CCR7/CD25/CD127/CD95/CD27. The sample originates from a study of beta chain features in type 1 diabetes. Study-wide results and limits: Shortening that was moderate but significant affected the TCRB CDR3s of Type 1 diabetes patients in all four CD4+ subsets. A greater similarity of naive, central memory and Treg TCRB repertoires was seen among patients than among healthy donors.

The authors reverse transcribed all of the isolated RNA, so sequencing captured expressed TCRB transcripts. Assay used: immunoSEQ multiplex PCR; TCRdb lists only in-frame clones, some missing. The sample includes approximately 600,000 clones, 9.5% to 15% of them seen just once. The source of this sequence is a man in his thirties or forties with type 1 diabetes. Input material: naive CD4+ T cells from blood.

The CDR3 nucleotides read TGCAGCGTTTCTTTGACAGAGAACACTGAAGCTTTCTTT. It encodes CSVSLTENTEAFF. The rearrangement joins TRBV29-1 to TRBJ1-1, with D possibly being TRBD1 (5 bases). With 5 bases removed from V and 1 base from J, the gap between germline ends came to 11 bases. This CDR3 is 13 amino acids long. CDR1 and CDR2 (germline): SQVTM, ANQGSEA.